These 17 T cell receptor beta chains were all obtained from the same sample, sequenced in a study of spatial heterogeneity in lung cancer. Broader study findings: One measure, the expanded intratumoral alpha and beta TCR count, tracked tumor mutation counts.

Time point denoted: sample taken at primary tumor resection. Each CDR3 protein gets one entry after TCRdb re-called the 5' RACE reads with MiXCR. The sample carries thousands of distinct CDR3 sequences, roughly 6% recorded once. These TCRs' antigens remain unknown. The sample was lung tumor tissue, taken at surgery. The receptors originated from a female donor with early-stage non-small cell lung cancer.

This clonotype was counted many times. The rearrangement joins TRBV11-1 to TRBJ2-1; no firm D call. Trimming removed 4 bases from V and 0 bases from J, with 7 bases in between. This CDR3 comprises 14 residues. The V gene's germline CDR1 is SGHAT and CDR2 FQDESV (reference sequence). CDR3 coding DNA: TGTGCCAGCAGCTCGGCCTTCTCCTACAATGAGCAGTTCTTC. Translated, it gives CASSSAFSYNEQFF.

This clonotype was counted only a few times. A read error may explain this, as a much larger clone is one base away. CDR3 in amino acids: CVSSLPGLAGGYEQFF. In nucleotides, the CDR3 is TGTGTCAGCAGCTTACCGGGACTAGCGGGAGGCTATGAGCAGTTCTTC. V is TRBV7-2 and J is TRBJ2-1, with 15 positions matching TRBD2. The CDR3 has 16 residues. CDR1 and CDR2 from the germline V gene are SGHTA and FQGNSA.

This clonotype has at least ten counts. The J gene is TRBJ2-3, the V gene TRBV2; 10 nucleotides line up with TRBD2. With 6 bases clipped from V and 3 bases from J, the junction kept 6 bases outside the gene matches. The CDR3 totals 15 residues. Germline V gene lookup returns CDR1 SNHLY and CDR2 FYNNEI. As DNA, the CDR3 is TGTGCCAGCAGCCTTCCTAGCGGGAGTACAGATACGCAGTATTTT. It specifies CASSLPSGSTDTQYF.

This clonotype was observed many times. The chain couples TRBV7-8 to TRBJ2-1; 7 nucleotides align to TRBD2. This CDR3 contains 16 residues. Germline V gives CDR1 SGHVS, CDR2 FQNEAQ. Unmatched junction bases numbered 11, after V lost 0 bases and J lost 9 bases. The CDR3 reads CASSLAGGRLDSEQFF. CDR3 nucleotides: TGTGCCAGCAGCTTAGCGGGGGGGAGACTAGACAGTGAGCAGTTCTTC.

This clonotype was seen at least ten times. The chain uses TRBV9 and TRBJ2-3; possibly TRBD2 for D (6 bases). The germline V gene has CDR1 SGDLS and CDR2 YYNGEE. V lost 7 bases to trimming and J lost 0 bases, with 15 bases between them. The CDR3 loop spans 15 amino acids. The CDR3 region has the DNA TGTGCCAGCTCTCGGCGGGACCAAAGCACAGATACGCAGTATTTT. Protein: CASSRRDQSTDTQYF.

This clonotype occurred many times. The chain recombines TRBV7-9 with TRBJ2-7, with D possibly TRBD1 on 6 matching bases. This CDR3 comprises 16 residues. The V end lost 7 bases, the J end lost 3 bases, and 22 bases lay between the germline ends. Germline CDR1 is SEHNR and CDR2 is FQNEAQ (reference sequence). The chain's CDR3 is CASTRTDNSGGYEQYF. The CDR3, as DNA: TGTGCCAGCACTCGGACAGACAACTCTGGGGGCTACGAGCAGTACTTC.

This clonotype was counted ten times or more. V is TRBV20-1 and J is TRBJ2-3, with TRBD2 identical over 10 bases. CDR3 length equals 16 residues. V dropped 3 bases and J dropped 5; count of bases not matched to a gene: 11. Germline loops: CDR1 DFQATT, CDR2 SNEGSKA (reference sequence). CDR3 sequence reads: CSASASGGGLGDTQYF. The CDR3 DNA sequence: TGCAGTGCTAGTGCTAGCGGGGGAGGGCTTGGAGATACGCAGTATTTT.

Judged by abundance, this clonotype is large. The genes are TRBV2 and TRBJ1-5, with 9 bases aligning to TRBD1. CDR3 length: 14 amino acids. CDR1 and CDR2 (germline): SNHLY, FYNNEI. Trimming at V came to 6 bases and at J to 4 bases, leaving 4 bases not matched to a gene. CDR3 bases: TGTGCCAGCAGAGTTGGACAGGGGAATCAGCCCCAGCATTTT. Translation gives CASRVGQGNQPQHF.

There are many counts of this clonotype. This chain's CDR3 is CASSFGGFREKLFF. The CDR3 DNA is TGTGCCAGCAGTTTTGGGGGGTTTAGGGAAAAACTGTTTTTT. J is TRBJ1-4 and V is TRBV27; D perhaps matches TRBD1 (5 bases). CDR3 length: 14 amino acids. Trimming removed 3 bases at V and 8 bases at J, with 13 bases between. The V gene's germline CDR1 is MNHEY and CDR2 SMNVEV (reference sequence).

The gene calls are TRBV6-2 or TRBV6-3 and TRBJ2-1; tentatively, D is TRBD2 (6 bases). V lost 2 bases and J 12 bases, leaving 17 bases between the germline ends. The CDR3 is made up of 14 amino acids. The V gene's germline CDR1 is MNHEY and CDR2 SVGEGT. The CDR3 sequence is CASSYTGVAGVQFF. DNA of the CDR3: TGTGCCAGCAGTTACACGGGGGTGGCGGGTGTGCAGTTCTTC.

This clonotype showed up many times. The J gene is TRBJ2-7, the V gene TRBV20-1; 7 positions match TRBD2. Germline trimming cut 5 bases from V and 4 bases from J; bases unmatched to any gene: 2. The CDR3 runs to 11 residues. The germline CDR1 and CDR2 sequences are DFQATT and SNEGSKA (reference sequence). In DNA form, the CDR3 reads TGCAGTGCTCCACTAGCGTACGAGCAGTACTTC. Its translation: CSAPLAYEQYF.

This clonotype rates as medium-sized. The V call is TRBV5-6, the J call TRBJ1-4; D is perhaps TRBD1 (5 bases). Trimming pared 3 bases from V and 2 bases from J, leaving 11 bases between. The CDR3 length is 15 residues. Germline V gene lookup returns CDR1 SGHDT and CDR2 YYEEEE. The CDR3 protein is CASSSRRGTNEKLFF. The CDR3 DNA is TGTGCCAGCAGCTCAAGGAGGGGTACTAATGAAAAACTGTTTTTT.

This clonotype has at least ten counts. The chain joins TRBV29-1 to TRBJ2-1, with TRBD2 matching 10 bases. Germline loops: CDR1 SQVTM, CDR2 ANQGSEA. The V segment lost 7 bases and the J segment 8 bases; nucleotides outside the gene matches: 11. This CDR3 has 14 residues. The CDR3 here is CSEFSGGMIHEQFF. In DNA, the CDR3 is TGCAGCGAGTTTAGCGGGGGGATGATCCATGAGCAGTTCTTC.

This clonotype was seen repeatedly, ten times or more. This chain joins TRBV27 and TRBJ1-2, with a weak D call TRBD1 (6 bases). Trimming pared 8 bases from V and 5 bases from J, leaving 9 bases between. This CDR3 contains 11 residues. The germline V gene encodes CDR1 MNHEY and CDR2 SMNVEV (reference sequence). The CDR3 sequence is CASRGGYGYTF. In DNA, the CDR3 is TGTGCCAGCCGAGGGGGATATGGCTACACCTTC.

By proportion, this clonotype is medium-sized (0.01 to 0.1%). CDR3 sequence (DNA): TGCAGCGTTGAAAACCGTCCGGGACAGGCCCCGGGGGCCGGGGAGCTGTTTTTT. Translating it yields CSVENRPGQAPGAGELFF. The rearrangement joins TRBV29-1 to TRBJ2-2; the match to TRBD1 covers 8 bases. Germline trimming cut 2 bases from V and 6 bases from J; bases unmatched to any gene: 17. Per germline, CDR1 SQVTM and CDR2 ANQGSEA. CDR3 length: 18 residues.

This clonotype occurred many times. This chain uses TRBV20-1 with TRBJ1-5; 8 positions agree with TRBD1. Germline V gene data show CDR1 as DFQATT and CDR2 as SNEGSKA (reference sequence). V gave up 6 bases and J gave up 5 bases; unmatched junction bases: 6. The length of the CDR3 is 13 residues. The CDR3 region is CSAPTGDDQPQHF. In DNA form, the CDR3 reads TGCAGTGCCCCGACAGGGGACGATCAGCCCCAGCATTTT.

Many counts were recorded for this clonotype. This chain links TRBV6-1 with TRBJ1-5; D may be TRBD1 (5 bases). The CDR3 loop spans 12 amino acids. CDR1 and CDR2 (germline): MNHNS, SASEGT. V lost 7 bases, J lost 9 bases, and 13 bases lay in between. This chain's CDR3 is CASTEGRRPQHF. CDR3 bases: TGTGCCAGCACAGAGGGGAGGCGGCCCCAGCATTTT.